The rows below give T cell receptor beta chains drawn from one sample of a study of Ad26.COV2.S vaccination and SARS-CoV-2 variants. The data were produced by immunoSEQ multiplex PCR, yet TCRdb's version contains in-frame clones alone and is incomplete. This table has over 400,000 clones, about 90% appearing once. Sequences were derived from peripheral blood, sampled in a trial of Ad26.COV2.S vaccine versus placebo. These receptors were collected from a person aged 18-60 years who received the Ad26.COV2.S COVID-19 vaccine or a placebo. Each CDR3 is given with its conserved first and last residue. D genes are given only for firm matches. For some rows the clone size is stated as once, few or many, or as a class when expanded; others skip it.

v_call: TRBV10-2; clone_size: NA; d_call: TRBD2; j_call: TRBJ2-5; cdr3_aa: CASASGPRQETQYF; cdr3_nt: TGCGCCAGCGCTAGCGGACCCCGCCAAGAGACCCAGTACTTC
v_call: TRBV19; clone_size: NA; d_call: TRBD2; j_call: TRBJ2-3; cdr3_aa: CASSLRTSGGTDTQYF; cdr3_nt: TGTGCCAGTAGTCTCCGGACTAGCGGAGGCACAGATACGCAGTATTTT
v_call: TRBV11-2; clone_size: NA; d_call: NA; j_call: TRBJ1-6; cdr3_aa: CASSLILKQNSPLHF; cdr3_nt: TGTGCCAGCAGCTTAATCCTCAAACAGAATTCACCCCTCCACTTT
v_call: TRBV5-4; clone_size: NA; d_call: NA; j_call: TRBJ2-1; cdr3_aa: CASSSSAGASYNEQFF; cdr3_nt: TGTGCCAGCAGCTCCTCGGCGGGGGCTTCCTACAATGAGCAGTTCTTC
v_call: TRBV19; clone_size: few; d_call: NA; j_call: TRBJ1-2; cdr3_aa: CASSQPGYGYTF; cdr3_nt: TGTGCCAGTAGTCAGCCAGGCTATGGCTACACCTTC
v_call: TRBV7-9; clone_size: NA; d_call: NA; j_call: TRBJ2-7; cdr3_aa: CASIGYPPTYEQYF; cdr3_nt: TGTGCCAGCATCGGCTACCCCCCAACCTACGAGCAGTACTTC
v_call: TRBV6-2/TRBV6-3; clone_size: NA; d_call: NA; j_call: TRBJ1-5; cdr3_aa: CASSSNSPHSNQPQHF; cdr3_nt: TGTGCCAGCAGTTCTAATTCCCCCCATAGCAATCAGCCCCAGCATTTT
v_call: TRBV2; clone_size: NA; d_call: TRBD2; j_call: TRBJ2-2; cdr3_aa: CASSKRGGVGTGELFF; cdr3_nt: TGTGCCAGCTCCAAGCGGGGGGGCGTGGGCACCGGGGAGCTGTTTTTT
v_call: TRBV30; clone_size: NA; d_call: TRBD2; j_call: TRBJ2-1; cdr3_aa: CAWFKLAEYNEQFF; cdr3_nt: TGTGCCTGGTTTAAGCTAGCGGAGTACAATGAGCAGTTCTTC
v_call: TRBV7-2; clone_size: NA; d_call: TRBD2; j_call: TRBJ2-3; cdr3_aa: CASSPGGGADTQYF; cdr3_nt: TGTGCCAGCAGCCCGGGCGGGGGGGCAGATACGCAGTATTTT
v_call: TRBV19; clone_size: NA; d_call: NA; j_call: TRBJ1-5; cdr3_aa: CASRPPGWGQPQHF; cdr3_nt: TGTGCCAGTAGGCCACCAGGTTGGGGTCAGCCCCAGCATTTT
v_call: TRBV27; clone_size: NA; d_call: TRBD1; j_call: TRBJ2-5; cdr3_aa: CASRPSGGGETQYF; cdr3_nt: TGTGCCAGCAGACCTTCAGGGGGTGGAGAGACCCAGTACTTC
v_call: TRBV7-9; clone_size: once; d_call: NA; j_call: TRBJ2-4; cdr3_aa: CASSLLGALAKNIQYF; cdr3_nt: TGTGCCAGCAGCTTACTCGGGGCCCTAGCCAAAAACATTCAGTACTTC
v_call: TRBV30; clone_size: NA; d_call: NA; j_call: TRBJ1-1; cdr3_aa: CAWSVWENTEAFF; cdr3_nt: TGTGCCTGGAGTGTATGGGAGAACACTGAAGCTTTCTTT
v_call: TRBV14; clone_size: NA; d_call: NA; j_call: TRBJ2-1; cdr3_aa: CASSHQTGGLSYNEQFF; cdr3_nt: TGTGCCAGCAGCCATCAGACCGGGGGGCTATCCTACAATGAGCAGTTCTTC
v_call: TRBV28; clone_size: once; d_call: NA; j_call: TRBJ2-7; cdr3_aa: CASTRGQVFYEQYF; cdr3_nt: TGTGCCAGCACCCGGGGTCAGGTATTTTACGAGCAGTACTTC
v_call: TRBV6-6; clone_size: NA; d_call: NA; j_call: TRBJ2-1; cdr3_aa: CASEVGVEQFF; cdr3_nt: TGTGCCAGCGAGGTAGGGGTTGAGCAGTTCTTC
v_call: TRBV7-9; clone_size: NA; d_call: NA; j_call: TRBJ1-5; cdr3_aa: CASSLGRASNQPQHF; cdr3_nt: TGTGCCAGCAGCTTAGGAAGGGCTAGCAATCAGCCCCAGCATTTT
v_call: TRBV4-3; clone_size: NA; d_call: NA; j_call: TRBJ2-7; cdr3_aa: CASSQAQGYEQYF; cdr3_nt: TGCGCCAGCAGCCAAGCTCAGGGGTACGAGCAGTACTTC
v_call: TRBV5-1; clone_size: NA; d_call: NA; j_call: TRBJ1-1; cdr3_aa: CASSFSPGNTEAFF; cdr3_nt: TGCGCCAGCAGCTTTTCTCCCGGAAACACTGAAGCTTTCTTT
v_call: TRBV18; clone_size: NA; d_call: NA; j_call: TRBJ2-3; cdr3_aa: CASSPRGQTTDTQYF; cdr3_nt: TGTGCCAGCTCACCACGCGGGCAGACCACAGATACGCAGTATTTT
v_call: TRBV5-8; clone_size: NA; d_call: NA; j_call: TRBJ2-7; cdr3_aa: CASSLVGSSYEQYF; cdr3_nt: TGTGCCAGCAGCTTGGTCGGGAGCTCCTACGAGCAGTACTTC
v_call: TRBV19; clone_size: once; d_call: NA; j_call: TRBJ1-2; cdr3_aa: CASSMRGGYTF; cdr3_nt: TGTGCCAGTAGTATGAGGGGGGGCTACACCTTC
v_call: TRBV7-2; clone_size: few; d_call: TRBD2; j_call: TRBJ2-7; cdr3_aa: CASSPGTSGYEQYF; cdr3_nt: TGTGCCAGCAGCCCAGGGACTAGCGGTTACGAGCAGTACTTC
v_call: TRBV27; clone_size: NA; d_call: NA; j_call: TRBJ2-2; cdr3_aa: CASRPGPTGELFF; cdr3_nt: TGTGCCAGCAGACCAGGGCCCACCGGGGAGCTGTTTTTT
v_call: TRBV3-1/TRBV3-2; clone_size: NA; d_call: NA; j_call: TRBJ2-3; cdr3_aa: CASSPEALTDTQYF; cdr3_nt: TGTGCCAGCAGCCCCGAAGCCCTCACAGATACGCAGTATTTT
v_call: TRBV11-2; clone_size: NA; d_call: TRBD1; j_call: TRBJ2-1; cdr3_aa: CASSLVPGGNNEQFF; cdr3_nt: TGTGCCAGCAGCTTAGTTCCAGGGGGCAACAATGAGCAGTTCTTC
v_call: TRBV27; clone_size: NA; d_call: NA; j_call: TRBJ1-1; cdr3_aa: CASSQQGFTEAFF; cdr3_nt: TGTGCCAGCAGCCAACAGGGTTTCACTGAAGCTTTCTTT
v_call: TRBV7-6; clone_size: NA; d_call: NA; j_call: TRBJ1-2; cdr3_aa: CASSSHPQGPYGYTF; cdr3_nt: TGTGCCAGCAGCTCCCATCCCCAGGGCCCCTATGGCTACACCTTC
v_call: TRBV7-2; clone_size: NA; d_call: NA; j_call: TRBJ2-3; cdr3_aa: CASTSRDTQYF; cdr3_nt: TGTGCCAGCACCTCCCGGGATACGCAGTATTTT
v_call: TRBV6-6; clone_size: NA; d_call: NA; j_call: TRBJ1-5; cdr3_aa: CVSSYSVDRSNQPQHF; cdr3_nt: TGTGTCAGCAGTTACTCCGTGGACAGAAGCAATCAGCCCCAGCATTTT